This T cell receptor (beta chain) was identified in a study of T-cell memory formation after mild COVID-19. Germline assignment: CDR1 SGHNT and CDR2 YYREEE (reference sequence). This CDR3 has 13 amino acids. The germline V and J ends were trimmed by 1 base and 5 bases, with 7 bases remaining between them. This clonotype was recorded a few times. The antigen is not known. Study observations and caveats: Still unconfirmed is whether the second-wave clones peaking on day 37 recognized SARS-CoV-2.

TCRdb re-called the 5' RACE reads through MiXCR, storing one row per CDR3 protein. The sample includes roughly 410,000 distinct CDR3 sequences, 20% to 25% of them seen just once. Sequenced: PBMCs or a T cell subset sorted from them (not recorded which). The receptor was isolated from an adult woman who had mild COVID-19 (a few samples of this study predate the infection). Cell type and time point are not known. V is TRBV5-4 and J is TRBJ2-1; no reliable D call. The CDR3 here is CASSLTTHNEQFF. The CDR3 DNA reads TGTGCCAGCAGCTTGACCACCCACAATGAGCAGTTCTTC.